Presented here are 11 T cell receptor beta chains from one specimen sequenced in a study of vaccination effects on CD4 cells after COVID-19. TCRdb's copy holds only in-frame clones and misses some; the assay was immunoSEQ multiplex PCR. The sample shows 30,000 to 35,000 clones, about 67% of them seen only once. These receptors have no identified antigens. Researchers isolated CD4+ T cells once ten to eleven days of culture had elapsed. Two-dose BNT162b2 or mRNA-1273 vaccination was given to participants. Sequencing used CD4+ T cells from PBMCs cultured without peptide, obtained after COVID-19 vaccination. The receptor set was obtained from a human donor who received a COVID-19 vaccine.

The chain couples TRBV3-1 (or the pseudogene TRBV3-2) to TRBJ1-1; D unclear. V lost 0 bases and J lost 6, with 14 bases in between. The CDR3 is 15 residues long. Germline CDR1 LGHDT, CDR2 YNNKEL (reference sequence). The CDR3 spells CASSQEGGIVSEAFF. In DNA, the CDR3 is TGTGCCAGCAGCCAAGAAGGAGGGATAGTCTCTGAAGCTTTCTTT.

This clone was detected a few times. The chain employs TRBV5-4 and TRBJ1-6, with TRBD1 matching 10 bases. Germline values: CDR1 SGHNT, CDR2 YYREEE (reference sequence). The CDR3 is 15 residues long. Unmatched junction bases numbered 2, after V lost 8 bases and J lost 0 bases. In DNA form, the CDR3 reads TGTGCCAGTGGACAGGGGGACTCCTATAATTCACCCCTCCACTTT. Its translation is CASGQGDSYNSPLHF.

CDR3 region: CASSARGWQETQYF. The CDR3 DNA reads as TGTGCCAGCAGTGCCCGTGGCTGGCAAGAGACCCAGTACTTC. The V call is TRBV2, the J call TRBJ2-5, with unresolved D. CDR1 SNHLY and CDR2 FYNNEI come from the germline V gene. This CDR3 comprises 14 residues. V was shortened by 4 bases and J by 2 bases, with 11 bases between the two germline ends.

This chain connects TRBV20-1 to TRBJ2-5, with D perhaps TRBD1 (5 bases). The V and J ends lost 7 bases and 2 bases respectively, with 8 bases between them. The CDR3 runs 11 residues. Germline V gene data show CDR1 as DFQATT and CDR2 as SNEGSKA (reference sequence). CDR3 bases: TGCAGTGGGACATTTCAAGAGACCCAGTACTTC. It codes for CSGTFQETQYF.

The V call is TRBV18, the J call TRBJ2-6; 8 bases map to TRBD1. V dropped 2 bases and J dropped 2; count of bases not matched to a gene: 8. CDR1 is KGHSH and CDR2 is LQKENI in the germline V gene. The CDR3 totals 18 residues. The CDR3 sequence: CASSPSVGTGPGANVLTF. In nucleotides, the CDR3 is TGTGCCAGCTCACCAAGTGTCGGGACAGGACCTGGGGCCAACGTCCTGACTTTC.

The chain has TRBV5-1 and TRBJ1-1, with D hard to call. CDR1 and CDR2 (germline): SGHRS, YFSETQ. The CDR3 covers 13 residues. Trimming took off 0 bases at V and 5 bases at J, with 8 bases between the two ends. CDR3 DNA: TGCGCCAGCAGCTTGGCAGTGACAACTGAAGCTTTCTTT. Protein: CASSLAVTTEAFF.

The V gene is TRBV4-2, the J gene TRBJ2-1; 10 bases are a match to TRBD2. Losses at the gene ends were 3 bases for V and 3 bases for J; bases not matched to a gene: 8. The CDR3 is made up of 17 amino acids. Germline loops: CDR1 LGHNA, CDR2 YNFKEQ. This CDR3 is CASSQDLAGVGYNEQFF. The CDR3 nucleotides are TGTGCCAGCAGCCAGGACCTAGCGGGAGTGGGCTACAATGAGCAGTTCTTC.

The chain uses TRBV28 and TRBJ2-7, with TRBD2 matching over 9 bases. The CDR3 is made up of 14 amino acids. V shed 4 bases, J shed 5 bases, and the junction held 6 bases outside the gene matches. CDR1 MDHEN and CDR2 SYDVKM come from the germline V gene. Here the CDR3 reads CASSSPSGTNEQYF. The CDR3 coding sequence is TGTGCCAGCAGTTCGCCTAGCGGGACCAACGAGCAGTACTTC.

The CDR3 region is CAWSVPWRRKLFF. CDR3 DNA: TGTGCCTGGAGTGTACCATGGAGGCGAAAACTGTTTTTT. The chain couples TRBV30 to TRBJ1-4; no reliable D call. Germline V lookup: CDR1 GTSNPN, CDR2 SVGIG (reference sequence). This CDR3 contains 13 residues. V was cut by 0 bases and J by 10 bases, with 12 bases left in between.

The CDR3 region is CATDRGSGSPLHF. Here the CDR3 DNA reads TGTGCCACCGACAGGGGGTCAGGCTCACCCCTCCACTTT. V and J are TRBV6-5 and TRBJ1-6; 9 positions match TRBD1. The CDR3 runs 13 residues. V lost 10 bases and J lost 10; bases outside the gene matches: 8. From germline, CDR1 is MNHEY and CDR2 SVGAGI.

In the case of this clone: The junction departs from germline at one end; a sequencing error may be responsible. The chain uses TRBV11-2 and TRBJ2-3; D not certain. The CDR3 is 12 amino acids. Germline CDR1 and CDR2: SGHAT and FQNNGV. The CDR3 nucleotides read TGTGCCAGCAGCCTAGACACAGATACGCAGTATTTT. As protein: CASSLDTDTQYF.